A single sample is the source of the 14 T cell receptor beta chains below, sequenced in a study of T cells after yellow fever vaccination. MiXCR, run by TCRdb on the 5' RACE reads, gives a single entry per CDR3 protein. Of 120,000 to 150,000 distinct CDR3 sequences listed, 7% to 9% are singletons. The starting material was CD4+ T cells sorted from PBMCs, obtained 5 days after the yellow fever booster vaccination. The receptors shown here come from a man younger than 45 who received the YFV17D yellow fever vaccine.

Details on this clonotype: With a much larger clone just one base away, this may be a read error. The rearrangement links TRBV18 to TRBJ1-1, with 9 bases lining up with TRBD1. The CDR3 consists of 13 residues. After removal of 5 bases from V and 9 bases from J, the junction contained 7 bases not matched to a gene. Germline CDR1 KGHSH, CDR2 LQKENI. The CDR3: CASSGDRDAKAFF. The CDR3 DNA sequence: TGTGCCAGCTCAGGGGACAGGGATGCTAAAGCTTTCTTT.

This clonotype was counted many times. The chain has TRBV15 and TRBJ1-1; weak D call: TRBD1 (6 bases). Germline values: CDR1 LNHNV, CDR2 YYDKDF (reference sequence). The CDR3 sequence is 16 residues long. V lost 1 base and J lost 4, with 16 bases in between. The CDR3 is CATSRGNNKGGTEAFF. The CDR3 DNA is TGTGCCACCAGCAGAGGGAACAACAAGGGGGGCACTGAAGCTTTCTTT.

This clonotype was seen repeatedly, ten times or more. The chain links TRBV7-2 to TRBJ2-2, with TRBD1 matching 8 bases. This CDR3 is 16 amino acids long. Germline V gene lookup returns CDR1 SGHTA and CDR2 FQGNSA. V was clipped by 4 bases and J by 8 bases; unmatched bases: 12. The CDR3 bases are TGTGCCAGCAGCTCACCCCGGGACAGGATATCAGGGGAGCTGTTTTTT. It yields the protein CASSSPRDRISGELFF.

The chain uses TRBV20-1 and TRBJ2-3, with 11 bases that match TRBD2. The junction had 6 bases not matched to a gene; V was cut back by 6 bases and J by 7 bases. The CDR3 runs to 13 residues. Germline V gene sequence: CDR1 DFQATT, CDR2 SNEGSKA (reference sequence). The CDR3: CSAQTSGINTQYF. CDR3 in DNA: TGCAGTGCCCAGACTAGCGGGATAAATACGCAGTATTTT.

This clonotype appeared many times. The rearrangement joins TRBV20-1 to TRBJ2-7; tentative D call: TRBD2 (6 bases). The CDR3 spans 14 residues. Germline values: CDR1 DFQATT, CDR2 SNEGSKA (reference sequence). Trimming left V 4 bases short and J 4 bases short, with 17 bases between. The CDR3 nucleotides are TGCAGTGCTATACGTCGGACTAACTTTTACGAGCAGTACTTC. Translated, it gives CSAIRRTNFYEQYF.

This clonotype occurred many times. The chain uses TRBV29-1 and TRBJ2-5; 8 positions agree with TRBD1. With 6 bases clipped from V and 4 bases from J, the junction kept 7 bases outside the gene matches. CDR1 is SQVTM and CDR2 is ANQGSEA in the germline V gene. The CDR3 contains 13 residues. The CDR3 loop reads CSVWAGGRETQYF. In DNA, the CDR3 is TGCAGCGTCTGGGCAGGGGGCCGAGAGACCCAGTACTTC.

There are many counts of this clonotype. V is TRBV14 and J is TRBJ2-1; 7 bases map to TRBD2. The CDR3 sequence is 16 residues long. CDR1 SGHDN and CDR2 FVKESK come from the germline V gene. V shed 4 bases, J shed 9 bases, and the junction held 15 bases outside the gene matches. The CDR3 bases are TGTGCCAGCAGCCTTCTGCAGGCGGGGGTCACCGGTGAGCAGTTCTTC. Protein product: CASSLLQAGVTGEQFF.

There are many counts of this clonotype. The chain is built from TRBV4-3 and TRBJ1-6; D is uncertain. CDR3 size: 14 residues. Germline V gene lookup returns CDR1 LGHNA and CDR2 YSLEER. V lost 3 bases, J lost 5 bases, and 8 bases lay in between. The CDR3 here is CASSQGGDNSPLHF. The CDR3 DNA is TGCGCCAGCAGCCAGGGTGGAGATAATTCACCCCTCCACTTT.

This clonotype was seen many times. The chain joins TRBV20-1 to TRBJ2-7, with D possibly being TRBD1 or TRBD2 (5 bases each). The V end lost 0 bases, the J end lost 5 bases, and 17 bases lay between the germline ends. The CDR3 length is 15 residues. Germline V gene lookup returns CDR1 DFQATT and CDR2 SNEGSKA (reference sequence). The chain's CDR3 is CSARDSPRARDEQYF. The DNA for the CDR3 is TGCAGTGCTAGAGATAGTCCCAGGGCGCGGGACGAGCAGTACTTC.

As to this clonotype: A much larger clone lies one base from this, so it may be a read error. This rearrangement joins TRBV12-3 or TRBV12-4 to TRBJ2-4; 7 bases map to TRBD2. CDR3 size: 15 residues. CDR3 DNA: TGTGCCAGCAGTTTGGGGAGACTAGCCAAAAACATTCAGCACTTC. Protein product: CASSLGRLAKNIQHF.

This clonotype has a count of ten or more. The V call is TRBV7-8, the J call TRBJ2-1, with 11 bases aligning to TRBD2. This CDR3 has 17 amino acids. The J segment lost 6 bases and the V segment lost 4 bases, leaving 11 bases of the junction unmatched. Germline CDR1 is SGHVS and CDR2 is FQNEAQ. The CDR3: CASSYLIPTSGINEQFF. CDR3 coding DNA: TGTGCCAGCAGCTACTTAATTCCGACTAGCGGGATCAATGAGCAGTTCTTC.

The table lists this clonotype with many counts. This chain joins TRBV7-9 and TRBJ2-1; D not resolved. The CDR3 length is 15 residues. CDR1 is SEHNR and CDR2 is FQNEAQ in the germline V gene (reference sequence). Trimming pared 3 bases from V and 5 bases from J, leaving 14 bases between. CDR3 DNA: TGTGCCAGCAGCTTCCTCTTGCGTGACCACAATGAGCAGTTCTTC. This translates into CASSFLLRDHNEQFF.

This clonotype was recorded a few times. The rearrangement links TRBV20-1 to TRBJ2-5, with 12 bases lining up with TRBD2. The V segment lost 5 bases and the J segment 4 bases; nucleotides outside the gene matches: 2. The CDR3 spans 13 residues. The germline V gene encodes CDR1 DFQATT and CDR2 SNEGSKA (reference sequence). The CDR3 here is CSALLAGGETQYF. In nucleotides, the CDR3 is TGCAGTGCTCTACTAGCGGGAGGAGAGACCCAGTACTTC.

This clonotype was seen many times. The chain has TRBV20-1 and TRBJ1-2; the D is unclear. Trimming removed 6 bases from V and 5 bases from J, with 13 bases in between. This CDR3 has 12 residues. Germline assignment: CDR1 DFQATT and CDR2 SNEGSKA (reference sequence). DNA of the CDR3: TGCAGTGCAGACATTGGATCTTATGGCTACACCTTC. It translates to CSADIGSYGYTF.